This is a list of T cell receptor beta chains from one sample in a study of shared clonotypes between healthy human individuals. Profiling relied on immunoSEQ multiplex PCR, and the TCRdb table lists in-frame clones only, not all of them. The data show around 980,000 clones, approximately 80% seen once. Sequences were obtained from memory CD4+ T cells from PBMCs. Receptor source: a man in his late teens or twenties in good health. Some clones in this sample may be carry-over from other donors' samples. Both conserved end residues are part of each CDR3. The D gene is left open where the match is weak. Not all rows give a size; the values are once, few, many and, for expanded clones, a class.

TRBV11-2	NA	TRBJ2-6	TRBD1	TGTGCCAGCAGCCAACCGGGACAGGGGGCTTGGGTCCTGACTTTC	CASSQPGQGAWVLTF
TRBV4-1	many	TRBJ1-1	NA	TGCGCCAGCAGCCAAGGGAATCAGGGTAACACTGAAGCTTTCTTT	CASSQGNQGNTEAFF
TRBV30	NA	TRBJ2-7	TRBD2	TGTGCCTGGGGGCGAGCGGGATCCTACGAGCAGTACTTC	CAWGRAGSYEQYF
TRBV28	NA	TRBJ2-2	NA	TGTGCCAGCAGTTCCCTCTGGGAGTCAAACACCGGGGAGCTGTTTTTT	CASSSLWESNTGELFF
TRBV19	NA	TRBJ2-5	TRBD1	TGTGCCAGTAGTATAGGAGGGGGCGCCCGGGAGACCCAGTACTTC	CASSIGGGARETQYF
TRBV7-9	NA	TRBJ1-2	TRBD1	TGTGCCAGTACCCAACAGGGGGCGCGTGAAGGCTACACCTTC	CASTQQGAREGYTF
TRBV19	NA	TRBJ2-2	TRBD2	TGTGCCAGTATCCCTAGCGGGAACGCCGGGGAGCTGTTTTTT	CASIPSGNAGELFF
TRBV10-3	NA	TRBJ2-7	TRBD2	TGTGCCATCACCGGGACTAGCGTAAACGAGCAGTACTTC	CAITGTSVNEQYF
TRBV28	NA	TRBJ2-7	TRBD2	TGTGCCAGCACCACTAGCGGGAGCTCCTACGAGCAGTACTTC	CASTTSGSSYEQYF
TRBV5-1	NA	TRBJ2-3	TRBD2	TGCGCCAGCAGGCCGGGACTAGCGGGAGGGACTAGCACAGATACGCAGTATTTT	CASRPGLAGGTSTDTQYF
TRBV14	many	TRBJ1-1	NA	TGTGCCAGCAGCCCCTTACAGGGTCCCAACACTGAAGCTTTCTTT	CASSPLQGPNTEAFF
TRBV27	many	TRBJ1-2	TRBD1	TGTGCCAGCAGGCGCAGGAGACAGGGGGATGGCTACACCTTC	CASRRRRQGDGYTF
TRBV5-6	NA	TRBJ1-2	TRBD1	TGTGCCAGCAGCTTGGGCCGCCGGGACAGGGATGGCTACACCTTC	CASSLGRRDRDGYTF
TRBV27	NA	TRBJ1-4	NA	TGTGCCAGCAGTTTTGCAACTAATGAAAAACTGTTTTTT	CASSFATNEKLFF
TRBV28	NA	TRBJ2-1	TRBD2	TGTGCCAGCAGTTTCGTGACTAGCGGGAGGTATGAGCAGTTCTTC	CASSFVTSGRYEQFF
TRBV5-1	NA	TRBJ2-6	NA	TGCGCCAGCAGCGCAAGATCTGGGGCCAACGTCCTGACTTTC	CASSARSGANVLTF
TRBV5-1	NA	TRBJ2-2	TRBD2	TGCGCCAGCAGCTTGACTAGCGGGGTGAACACCGGGGAGCTGTTTTTC	CASSLTSGVNTGELFF
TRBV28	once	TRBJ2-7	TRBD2	TGTGCCAGCGGGCGGTTGTGGGAGGGCGAGCAGTACTTC	CASGRLWEGEQYF
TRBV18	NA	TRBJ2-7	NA	TGTGCCAGCTCACCAACCCGAGACGCCCTTTCCTACGAGCAGTACTTC	CASSPTRDALSYEQYF
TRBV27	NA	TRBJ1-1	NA	TGTGCCAGCTCCCCGAATGGGTTGAACACTGAAGCTTTCTTT	CASSPNGLNTEAFF
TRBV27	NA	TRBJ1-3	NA	TGTGCCAGCAGCTCCCGGGCGGGCTACGTTTATTTT	CASSSRAGYVYF
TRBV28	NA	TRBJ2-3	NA	TGTGCCAGCAGTCATGAGGGTGGCCCCGTCATTTGGAATACGCAGTATTTT	CASSHEGGPVIWNTQYF
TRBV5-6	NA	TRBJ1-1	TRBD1	TGTGCCAGCAGCGAGACAGGGGGCCAGAAGGACACTGAAGCTTTCTTT	CASSETGGQKDTEAFF
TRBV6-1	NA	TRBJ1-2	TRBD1	TGTGCCAGTAGCCTGGACAGGATAGCTAACTATGGCTACACCTTC	CASSLDRIANYGYTF
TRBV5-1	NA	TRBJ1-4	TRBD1	TGCGCCAGCAGCTTAGGGGGCACTAATGAAAAACTGTTTTTT	CASSLGGTNEKLFF
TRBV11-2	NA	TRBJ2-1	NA	TGTGCCAGCAGCTCCCATACTAAATTTGATGAGCAGTTCTTC	CASSSHTKFDEQFF
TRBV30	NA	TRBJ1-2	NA	TGTGCCTGGAGAGACGGATCTAACTATGGCTACACCTTC	CAWRDGSNYGYTF
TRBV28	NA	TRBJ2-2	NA	TGTGCCAGTGGGACGCCCGGGACAATAAGGGAGCTGTTTTTT	CASGTPGTIRELFF
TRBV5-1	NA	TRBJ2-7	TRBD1	TGCGCCAGCAGCTCCGGGACAGGGGGCCACGAGCAGTACTTC	CASSSGTGGHEQYF
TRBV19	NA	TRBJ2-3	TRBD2	TGTGCCAGTAAGGGCGGGAGGGACGATACGCAGTATTTT	CASKGGRDDTQYF
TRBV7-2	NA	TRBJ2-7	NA	TGTGCCAGCAGCTTAGGGACTCATGAGCAGTACTTC	CASSLGTHEQYF
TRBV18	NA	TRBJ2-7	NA	TGTGCCAGCTCAGTCAGGTTCTACGAGCAGTACTTC	CASSVRFYEQYF
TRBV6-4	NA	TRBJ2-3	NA	TGTGCCAGCAGCCCCACCGGGAGAGATACGCAGTATTTT	CASSPTGRDTQYF
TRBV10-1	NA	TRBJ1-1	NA	TGCGCCAGCAAATGGCAGACGAGAAACACTGAAGCTTTCTTT	CASKWQTRNTEAFF
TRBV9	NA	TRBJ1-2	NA	TGTGCCAGCAGCCCCAGACCTCTGGGGGGCTACACCTTC	CASSPRPLGGYTF
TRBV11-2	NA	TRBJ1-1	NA	TGTGCCAGCAGCTTATCCCGGGGAAGGCCTCCGAACACTGAAGCTTTCTTT	CASSLSRGRPPNTEAFF
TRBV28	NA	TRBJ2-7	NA	TGTGCCAGCAGTTTTCGCGGGGGCGTGGGTGGCGAGCAGTACTTC	CASSFRGGVGGEQYF
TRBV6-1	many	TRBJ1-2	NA	TGTGCCAGCAGTTTTCCCGGGGGAGACTATGGCTACACCTTC	CASSFPGGDYGYTF
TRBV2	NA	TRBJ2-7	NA	TGTGCCAGCGGGTTGACCAAGGGTGGGGGAGTGCAGTACTTC	CASGLTKGGGVQYF
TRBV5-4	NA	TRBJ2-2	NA	TGTGCCAGCAGCTTCACGGACAGACTCACCGGGGAGCTGTTTTTT	CASSFTDRLTGELFF
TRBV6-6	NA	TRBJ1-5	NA	TGTGCCAGCAGTTCCCCGCTAGGGGCGGGCAATCAGCCCCAGCATTTT	CASSSPLGAGNQPQHF
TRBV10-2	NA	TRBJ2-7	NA	TGCGCCAGCAGTCACACTACCTACGAGCAGTACTTC	CASSHTTYEQYF
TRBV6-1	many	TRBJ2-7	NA	TGTGCCAGCATGACCGGAGGGGGCGACGAGCAGTACTTC	CASMTGGGDEQYF
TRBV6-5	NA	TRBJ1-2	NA	TGTGCCAGCAGTCCCGGGACCTTCAGCTATGGCTACACCTTC	CASSPGTFSYGYTF
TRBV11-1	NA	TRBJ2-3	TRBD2	TGTGCCAGCACCAGAACTAGCGGGGCTAGCACAGATACGCAGTATTTT	CASTRTSGASTDTQYF
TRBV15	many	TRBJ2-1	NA	TGTGCCACCAGCAGAGCCGGGGCCGTCCGGGAGAATGAGCAGTTCTTC	CATSRAGAVRENEQFF
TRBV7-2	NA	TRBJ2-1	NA	TGTGCCAGCAGCTACCTGGAGGCAGGAGGTAAACCCAATGAGCAGTTCTTC	CASSYLEAGGKPNEQFF
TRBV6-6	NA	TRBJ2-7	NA	TGTGCCAGCAGTTACTCGACGGACTACTCCTACGAGCAGTACTTC	CASSYSTDYSYEQYF
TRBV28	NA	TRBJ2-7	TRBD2	TGTGCCAGCAGTTTCGCTAGCGGGCTTTACGAGCAGTACTTC	CASSFASGLYEQYF
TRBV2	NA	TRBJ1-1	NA	TGTGCCAGCAGTGAACTACGGAACACTGAAGCTTTCTTT	CASSELRNTEAFF
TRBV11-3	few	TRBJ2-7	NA	TGTGCCAGCAGCTTAGGAGGGACGGGGCCTATCGGGCAGTACTTC	CASSLGGTGPIGQYF
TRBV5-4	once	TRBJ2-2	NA	TGTGCCAGCAGCCGGGGACGGATGGACAACACCGGGGAGCTGTTTTTT	CASSRGRMDNTGELFF
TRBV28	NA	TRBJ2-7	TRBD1	TGTGCCAGCAGGCACCGTGGGACAGCCACCTACGAGCAGTACTTC	CASRHRGTATYEQYF
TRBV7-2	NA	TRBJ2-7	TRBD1	TGTGCCAGCAGCCTCGGACAGGGGTCCGGCGAGCAGTACTTC	CASSLGQGSGEQYF
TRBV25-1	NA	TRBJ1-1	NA	TGTGCCAGCAGTGAAACAGGGAAGAACACTGAAGCTTTCTTT	CASSETGKNTEAFF
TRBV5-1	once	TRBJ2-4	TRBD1	TGCGCCAGCAGCTTGGGGGGACAGGTCGAGAACATTCAGTACTTC	CASSLGGQVENIQYF
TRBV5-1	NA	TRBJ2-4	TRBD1	TGCGCCAGCAGCTCCCGGGACAGGGGACAAAACATTCAGTACTTC	CASSSRDRGQNIQYF
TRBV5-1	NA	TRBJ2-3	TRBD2	TGCGCCAGCAGCTCGAAAGGGACTAGCGGGAGGCAGCGCACAGATACGCAGTATTTT	CASSSKGTSGRQRTDTQYF
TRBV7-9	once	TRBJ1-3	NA	TGTGCCAGCAGCTTTTCGGGAGGGCAGGGCTCAAGTGGAAACACCATATATTTT	CASSFSGGQGSSGNTIYF